Presented here are 4 T cell receptor beta chains from one specimen sequenced in a study of CD8 T cells in Susac syndrome. A quantity of roughly 0.5 to 1 ug RNA underwent reverse transcription using random hexamers. TCRdb analysed the immunoSEQ multiplex PCR reads with MiXCR anew, one entry per CDR3 protein. The repertoire includes around 180,000 distinct CDR3 sequences, approximately 96% of them detected once, and 0.093% sits in the top ten. The sequenced sample consisted of CD4+ T cells from PBMCs. The receptors shown here come from a human donor with multiple sclerosis.

The genes are TRBV20-1 and TRBJ2-5; possibly TRBD2 for D (6 bases). Germline values: CDR1 DFQATT, CDR2 SNEGSKA (reference sequence). The CDR3 is 15 residues long. V lost 3 bases, J lost 0 bases, and 14 bases lay in between. CDR3 in amino acids: CSARRGGGDQETQYF. CDR3 nucleotides: TGCAGTGCTAGGAGGGGTGGCGGGGACCAAGAGACCCAGTACTTC.

This rearrangement joins TRBV20-1 to TRBJ1-2; a possible D gene is TRBD1 (6 bases). Germline values: CDR1 DFQATT, CDR2 SNEGSKA (reference sequence). The CDR3 is 13 residues long. Trimming stripped 6 bases from V and 2 bases from J, with 13 bases between. The DNA for the CDR3 is TGCAGTGCGGGACCAGGACAGAACTATGGCTACACCTTC. Protein sequence: CSAGPGQNYGYTF.

The gene calls are TRBV5-4 and TRBJ2-7; D ambiguous. This CDR3 is 14 amino acids long. V lost 4 bases and J lost 0, with 11 bases in between. Germline V CDR1 and CDR2: SGHNT, YYREEE (reference sequence). CDR3 residues: CASSHGEGSYEQYF. DNA of the CDR3: TGTGCCAGCAGCCATGGCGAAGGCTCCTACGAGCAGTACTTC.

The sample holds a few counts of this clonotype. The rearrangement uses TRBV7-9 and TRBJ1-6, with D unresolved. V shed 5 bases and J shed 8 bases, with 7 bases lying between them. There are 12 residues in the CDR3. The V gene's germline CDR1 is SEHNR and CDR2 FQNEAQ (reference sequence). The CDR3 sequence is CASSTGDSPLHF. The CDR3 DNA reads TGTGCCAGCAGCACCGGGGATTCACCCCTCCACTTT.